The clone carrying this T cell receptor beta chain has just a few counts. These data belong to a study of human T cells and chemical hapten exposure. Germline V gene sequence: CDR1 SNHLY, CDR2 FYNNEI. The CDR3 length is 13 residues. With V trimmed by 6 bases and J by 5 bases, 3 bases remained unmatched. Time point noted: pre-sensitization, week 0. Documented treatment: therapeutic diphenylcyclopropenone sensitization with weekly scalp DPC. Blood was collected ahead of every patch test applied. TCRdb re-called the RACE reads through MiXCR, storing one row per CDR3 protein. Among fewer than 300,000 distinct CDR3 sequences listed, approximately 7.5% were seen once.

The sample in question was whole blood, obtained in connection with sensitization to the hapten diphenylcyclopropenone (DPC). This TCR derives from a man younger than 35 with alopecia areata. Some clones in this sample may be carry-over from other donors' samples. This chain links TRBV2 with TRBJ1-1; TRBD1 matches 10 bases. The CDR3 sequence: CASRGTGETEAFF. DNA for the CDR3: TGTGCCAGCAGGGGGACAGGGGAGACTGAAGCTTTCTTT.